These 32 T cell receptor beta chains were sequenced from one sample in a study of blood T cell repertoires in COVID-19. Assay: immunoSEQ multiplex PCR; the TCRdb copy retains only in-frame clones and omits some. The sample has about 55,000 clones, roughly 90% seen once. The sample comprised peripheral blood. Receptors originate from a man in his forties with COVID-19, enrolled during active disease.

The CDR3 spells CASSFDRDPEAFF. Written as DNA, the CDR3 is TGTGCCAGCAGCTTCGACAGGGACCCTGAAGCTTTCTTT. The rearrangement joins TRBV5-6 to TRBJ1-1, with 7 bases identical to TRBD1. V dropped 2 bases and J dropped 6; count of bases not matched to a gene: 4. The V gene's germline CDR1 is SGHDT and CDR2 YYEEEE. The CDR3 has 13 residues. Looking up the rest from reference TRBV5-6 and TRBJ1-1 gives the full variable domain: DAGVTQSPTHLIKTRGQQVTLRCSPKSGHDTVSWYQQALGQGPQFIFQYYEEEERQRGNFPDRFSGHQFPNYSSELNVNALLLGDSALYLCASSFDRDPEAFFGQGTRLTVV.

V usage is TRBV7-2 and J usage is TRBJ2-7; the match to TRBD2 covers 9 bases. Germline V gene sequence: CDR1 SGHTA, CDR2 FQGNSA. This CDR3 spans 17 amino acids. Losses at the gene ends were 1 base for V and 5 bases for J; bases not matched to a gene: 12. The CDR3, as DNA: TGTGCCAGCAGCTTAGGCGTAGCGGGAGTAAGGTTGGACGAGCAGTACTTC. It translates to CASSLGVAGVRLDEQYF.

The genes are TRBV6-5 and TRBJ1-3, with 7 bases matching TRBD1. Germline CDR1 is MNHEY and CDR2 is SVGAGI. The V segment lost 7 bases and the J segment 4 bases; nucleotides outside the gene matches: 4. The length of the CDR3 is 13 residues. CDR3 sequence reads: CASNDRDGNTIYF. The CDR3 nucleotides are TGTGCCAGCAACGACAGGGACGGAAACACCATATATTTT.

The V and J genes are TRBV9 and TRBJ2-3; TRBD2 matches at 13 bases. The CDR3 has 18 residues. Trimming took 3 bases from V and 0 from J; bases not matched to a gene: 7. Germline V gene lookup returns CDR1 SGDLS and CDR2 YYNGEE. The chain's CDR3 is CASSAGLAGPSSTDTQYF. The CDR3 DNA is TGTGCCAGCAGCGCGGGACTAGCGGGGCCCTCTAGCACAGATACGCAGTATTTT.

This chain joins TRBV6-4 and TRBJ1-2, with TRBD1 matching 8 bases. After removal of 6 bases from V and 4 bases from J, the junction contained 4 bases not matched to a gene. This CDR3 spans 13 amino acids. Germline V CDR1 and CDR2: MRHNA, SNTAGT. Written as DNA, the CDR3 is TGTGCCAGCAGCAACGGACAGGGCTATGGCTACACCTTC. This encodes CASSNGQGYGYTF.

The chain has TRBV6-5 and TRBJ1-1, with unresolved D. CDR3 length equals 14 residues. The V end was cut by 8 bases, the J end by 1 base, with 14 bases between. Germline CDR1 MNHEY, CDR2 SVGAGI. Here the CDR3 DNA reads TGTGCCAGCTGGACCCGGGAAAGGAACACTGAAGCTTTCTTT. Residues: CASWTRERNTEAFF.

This chain connects TRBV19 to TRBJ1-2; D is unresolved. The CDR3 spans 13 residues. V was shortened by 3 bases and J by 2 bases, with 7 bases between the two germline ends. Germline loops: CDR1 LNHDA, CDR2 SQIVND (reference sequence). DNA of the CDR3: TGTGCCAGTAGTATCGAGGGAAACTATGGCTACACCTTC. Protein sequence: CASSIEGNYGYTF.

V gene TRBV5-1 combines with J gene TRBJ2-7; TRBD1 matches at 10 bases. The CDR3 has 15 residues. Germline V CDR1 and CDR2: SGHRS, YFSETQ. J was trimmed by 6 bases and V by 0 bases; bases with no gene match: 6. The CDR3 region is CASSLDGTGVLEQYF. The CDR3 nucleotides read TGCGCCAGCAGCTTGGATGGGACAGGGGTCCTCGAGCAGTACTTC.

This clone was recorded once. The chain couples TRBV7-2 to TRBJ1-5; 7 bases agree with TRBD1. This CDR3 region has 13 residues. CDR1 is SGHTA, CDR2 FQGNSA, per germline. Trimming cost V 5 bases and J 5 bases; bases outside gene matches: 3. CDR3 in DNA: TGTGCCAGCAGCACAGGGGCTTATCAGCCCCAGCATTTT. It codes for CASSTGAYQPQHF.

This chain joins TRBV6-5 and TRBJ1-2; the D gene is possibly TRBD1 (6 bases). Per the germline V gene, CDR1 is MNHEY and CDR2 is SVGAGI. CDR3 size: 15 residues. The V and J ends lost 5 bases and 4 bases respectively, with 17 bases between them. Here the CDR3 DNA reads TGTGCCAGCAGTACCAAGGGGGGGGTTGGCTATGGCTACACCTTC. This gives the protein CASSTKGGVGYGYTF.

The V and J genes are TRBV12-3 or TRBV12-4 and TRBJ2-7, with D unresolved. Between the trimmed V and J ends, which lost 8 bases and 4 bases, there was a span of 15 bases. There are 13 residues in the CDR3. This CDR3 is CASGLFGAYEQYF. Here the CDR3 DNA reads TGTGCCAGCGGTCTTTTTGGAGCTTACGAGCAGTACTTC.

The rearrangement joins TRBV29-1 to TRBJ2-1, with D possibly matching TRBD2 (6 bases). With 7 bases removed from V and 5 bases from J, the gap between germline ends came to 15 bases. The CDR3 sequence is 13 residues long. CDR1 and CDR2 (germline): SQVTM, ANQGSEA. The CDR3 loop is CSAKPGLNNEQFF. CDR3 in DNA: TGCAGCGCTAAACCGGGACTGAACAATGAGCAGTTCTTC.

V is TRBV28 and J is TRBJ2-1; 9 nucleotides line up with TRBD2. The CDR3 runs 19 residues. Germline V lookup: CDR1 MDHEN, CDR2 SYDVKM. Losses at the gene ends were 5 bases for V and 0 bases for J; bases not matched to a gene: 14. The CDR3 DNA is TGTGCCAGCAGTACCCGGGGTAGCGGGGGTACCAGCTCCTACAATGAGCAGTTCTTC. Translation: CASSTRGSGGTSSYNEQFF.

The chain joins TRBV4-2 to TRBJ2-3; 7 bases line up with TRBD2. With V trimmed by 0 bases and J by 2 bases, 5 bases remained unmatched. Germline V lookup: CDR1 LGHNA, CDR2 YNFKEQ. The CDR3 is made up of 16 amino acids. CDR3 DNA: TGTGCCAGCAGCCAAGAGGGAAGCGGGGCCACAGATACGCAGTATTTT. It codes for CASSQEGSGATDTQYF.

The chain carries TRBV5-1 and TRBJ2-7; possibly TRBD2 for D (6 bases). The CDR3 extends over 15 amino acids. Trimming took 7 bases from V and 0 from J, leaving 17 bases between them. Germline V gene data show CDR1 as SGHRS and CDR2 as YFSETQ. CDR3 sequence: CASGPGGSASYEQYF. The CDR3 nucleotides read TGCGCCAGCGGCCCCGGAGGGTCCGCCTCCTACGAGCAGTACTTC.

This chain links TRBV11-2 with TRBJ1-6; 10 bases line up with TRBD1. CDR1 is SGHAT and CDR2 is FQNNGV in the germline V gene. V lost 4 bases and J lost 10; bases outside the gene matches: 7. The CDR3 covers 15 residues. CDR3 sequence reads: CASSSNGQGGSPLHF. The CDR3 bases are TGTGCCAGCAGCTCGAACGGACAGGGGGGCTCACCCCTCCACTTT.

The J gene is TRBJ2-2, the V gene TRBV7-3, with a weak D call TRBD2 (5 bases). V lost 0 bases, J lost 7 bases, and 12 bases lay in between. Germline assignment: CDR1 SGHTA and CDR2 FQGTGA. CDR3 length: 15 amino acids. The CDR3 DNA follows: TGTGCCAGCAGCTTAACTAGCGCCCGTTACGGGGAGCTGTTTTTT. This codes for CASSLTSARYGELFF.

The chain combines TRBV28 with TRBJ1-4, with D uncertain. This CDR3 is built from 15 residues. The germline V and J ends were trimmed by 5 bases and 0 bases, with 10 bases remaining between them. Germline CDR1 MDHEN, CDR2 SYDVKM. The CDR3 sequence is CASSPSVPTNEKLFF. The CDR3 region has the DNA TGTGCCAGCAGTCCTTCGGTTCCAACTAATGAAAAACTGTTTTTT.

In its sample, this clone was seen a few times. V usage is TRBV6-5 and J usage is TRBJ2-3, with 7 bases matching TRBD2. With V trimmed by 1 base and J by 0 bases, 4 bases remained unmatched. The CDR3 has 16 residues. Germline assignment: CDR1 MNHEY and CDR2 SVGAGI. The CDR3 DNA sequence: TGTGCCAGCAGTTACTTCGTTAGCGGGAGCACAGATACGCAGTATTTT. Its translation is CASSYFVSGSTDTQYF.

The chain combines TRBV5-1 with TRBJ1-2, with TRBD1 matching over 12 bases. Germline CDR1 reads SGHRS; CDR2 reads YFSETQ. The CDR3 runs 14 residues. Trimming at V came to 3 bases and at J to 7 bases, leaving 4 bases not matched to a gene. The CDR3 here is CASSSGTGGFGYTF. The CDR3 DNA sequence: TGCGCCAGCAGCTCGGGGACAGGGGGCTTTGGCTACACCTTC. Combining the CDR3 with reference TRBV5-1 and TRBJ1-2 gives the whole variable domain KAGVTQTPRYLIKTRGQQVTLSCSPISGHRSVSWYQQTPGQGLQFLFEYFSETQRNKGNFPGRFSGRQFSNSRSEMNVSTLELGDSALYLCASSSGTGGFGYTFGSGTRLTVV.

The V and J genes are TRBV3-1 (or the pseudogene TRBV3-2) and TRBJ2-2; 11 nucleotides line up with TRBD1. V dropped 5 bases and J dropped 4; count of bases not matched to a gene: 9. This CDR3 is built from 17 residues. Germline V CDR1 and CDR2: LGHDT, YNNKEL (reference sequence). The CDR3 sequence: CASSFRAGTGGTGELFF. DNA for the CDR3: TGTGCCAGCAGCTTCCGGGCCGGGACAGGGGGCACCGGGGAGCTGTTTTTT.

This chain connects TRBV2 to TRBJ2-1, with D perhaps matching TRBD1 (6 bases). The CDR3 has 17 amino acids. The germline gives CDR1 SNHLY, CDR2 FYNNEI. Trimming stripped 2 bases from V and 0 bases from J, with 14 bases between. The CDR3 region is CASSEKGVTGSYNEQFF. CDR3 in DNA: TGTGCCAGCAGTGAAAAGGGGGTCACGGGCTCCTACAATGAGCAGTTCTTC.

V and J are TRBV5-1 and TRBJ1-2; TRBD1 agrees at 10 bases. The J segment lost 4 bases and the V segment lost 2 bases, leaving 17 bases of the junction unmatched. The length of the CDR3 is 19 residues. Per germline, CDR1 SGHRS and CDR2 YFSETQ. The CDR3 here is CASSLTGTGAPQGGYGYTF. CDR3 DNA: TGCGCCAGCAGCTTAACCGGGACAGGGGCCCCTCAAGGGGGCTATGGCTACACCTTC.

The table lists this clone with a few counts. J is TRBJ1-1 and V is TRBV7-3; D is perhaps TRBD1 (6 bases). The length of the CDR3 is 13 residues. From germline, CDR1 is SGHTA and CDR2 FQGTGA. With 3 bases removed from V and 8 bases from J, the gap between germline ends came to 13 bases. In DNA form, the CDR3 reads TGTGCCAGCAGCTTTACGTCGGGGGGCGAAGCTTTCTTT. Translated, it gives CASSFTSGGEAFF.

The gene calls are TRBV7-9 and TRBJ1-2, with 10 positions matching TRBD1. The CDR3 runs to 16 residues. V gave up 2 bases and J gave up 6 bases; unmatched junction bases: 9. Per the germline V gene, CDR1 is SEHNR and CDR2 is FQNEAQ (reference sequence). CDR3 sequence reads: CASSLLWTGGVHGYTF. DNA of the CDR3: TGTGCCAGCAGCTTACTCTGGACAGGGGGGGTTCATGGCTACACCTTC.

The chain uses TRBV28 and TRBJ1-4; D is possibly TRBD1 (5 bases). The CDR3 extends over 13 amino acids. CDR1 MDHEN and CDR2 SYDVKM come from the germline V gene. V lost 3 bases to trimming and J lost 5 bases, with 7 bases between them. The CDR3: CASSLTANEKLFF. CDR3 coding DNA: TGTGCCAGCAGTTTGACAGCCAATGAAAAACTGTTTTTT.

The V gene is TRBV5-5, the J gene TRBJ2-7, with 8 bases that match TRBD1. Germline trimming cut 4 bases from V and 0 bases from J; bases unmatched to any gene: 3. The CDR3 contains 14 residues. Germline V gene lookup returns CDR1 SGHKS and CDR2 YYEKEE (reference sequence). DNA for the CDR3: TGTGCCAGCAGCCCGACAGGGGCCTCCTACGAGCAGTACTTC. Translating gives CASSPTGASYEQYF.

With regard to this clone: The junction departs from germline at one end; a sequencing error may be responsible. Other DNA sequences in this specimen translate into the identical CDR3. V gene TRBV19 combines with J gene TRBJ2-7; D ambiguous. The CDR3 is made up of 12 amino acids. The germline V gene has CDR1 LNHDA and CDR2 SQIVND (reference sequence). The CDR3: CASKGVYYEQYF. In nucleotides, the CDR3 is TGTGCCAGTAAAGGAGTTTACTACGAACAGTACTTC.

This clone was detected a few times. The rearrangement links TRBV7-8 to TRBJ2-2; weak D call: TRBD2 (6 bases). V was trimmed by 4 bases and J by 4 bases, leaving 10 bases between them. The CDR3 runs to 14 residues. In germline, CDR1 is SGHVS, CDR2 FQNEAQ. The CDR3 loop is CASSSGTSTGELFF. CDR3 sequence (DNA): TGTGCCAGCAGCTCCGGGACTTCCACCGGGGAGCTGTTTTTT.

J is TRBJ2-4 and V is TRBV19, with 12 bases matching TRBD1. Germline V lookup: CDR1 LNHDA, CDR2 SQIVND (reference sequence). The CDR3 consists of 20 residues. V lost 3 bases and J lost 1; bases outside the gene matches: 13. The CDR3, as DNA: TGTGCCAGTAGTATCCGTCCCGGGACAGGGGGCGCCCGGGCCAAAAACATTCAGTACTTC. Protein sequence: CASSIRPGTGGARAKNIQYF.

The chain uses TRBV19 and TRBJ2-1; 9 bases agree with TRBD2. Germline V gene sequence: CDR1 LNHDA, CDR2 SQIVND (reference sequence). The CDR3 extends over 14 amino acids. J was trimmed by 8 bases and V by 4 bases; bases with no gene match: 6. CDR3 in amino acids: CASSKEGLAHEQFF. The CDR3 DNA reads TGTGCCAGTAGTAAAGAGGGACTAGCTCATGAGCAGTTCTTC.

This chain joins TRBV28 and TRBJ2-7, with D possibly TRBD2 on 5 matching bases. Trimming removed 3 bases from V and 7 bases from J, with 13 bases in between. The length of the CDR3 is 13 residues. CDR1 is MDHEN, CDR2 SYDVKM, per germline. CDR3 DNA: TGTGCCAGCAGTTTCAGAGGGAATGGTGAGCAGTACTTC. The encoded protein is CASSFRGNGEQYF.